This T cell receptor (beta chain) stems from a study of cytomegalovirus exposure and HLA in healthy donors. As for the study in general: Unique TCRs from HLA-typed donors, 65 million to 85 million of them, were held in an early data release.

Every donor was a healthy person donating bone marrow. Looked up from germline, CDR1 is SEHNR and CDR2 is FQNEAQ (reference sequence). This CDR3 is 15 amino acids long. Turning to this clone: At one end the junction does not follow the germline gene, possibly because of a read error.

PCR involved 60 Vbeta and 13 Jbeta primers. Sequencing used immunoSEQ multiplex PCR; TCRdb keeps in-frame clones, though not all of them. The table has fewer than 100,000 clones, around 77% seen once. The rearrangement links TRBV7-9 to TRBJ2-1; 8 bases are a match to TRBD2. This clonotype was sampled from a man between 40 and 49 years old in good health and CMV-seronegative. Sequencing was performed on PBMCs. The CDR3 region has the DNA TGTGCCAGCACCTTACCAGGGACTAGTACCGGGGAGCAGTTCTTC. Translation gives CASTLPGTSTGEQFF.